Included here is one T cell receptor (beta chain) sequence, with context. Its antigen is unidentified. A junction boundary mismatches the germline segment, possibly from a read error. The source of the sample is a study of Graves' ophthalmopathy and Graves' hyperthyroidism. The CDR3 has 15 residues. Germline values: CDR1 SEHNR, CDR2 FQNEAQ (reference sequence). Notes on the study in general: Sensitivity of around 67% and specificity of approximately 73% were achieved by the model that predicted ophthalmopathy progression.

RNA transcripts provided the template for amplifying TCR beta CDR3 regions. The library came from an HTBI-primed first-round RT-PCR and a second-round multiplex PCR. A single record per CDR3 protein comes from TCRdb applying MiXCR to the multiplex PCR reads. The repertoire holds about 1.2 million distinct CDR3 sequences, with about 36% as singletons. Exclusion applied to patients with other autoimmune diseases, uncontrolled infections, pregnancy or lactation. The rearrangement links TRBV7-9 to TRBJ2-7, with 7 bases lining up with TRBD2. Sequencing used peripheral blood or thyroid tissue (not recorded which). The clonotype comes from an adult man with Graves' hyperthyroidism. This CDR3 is CASSLQAGVVGELYF. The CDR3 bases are TGTGCCAGCAGCTTACAGGCGGGAGTGGTCGGGGAGCTGTACTTC.